These 20 T cell receptor beta chains originate from one sample sequenced in a study of beta chain features in type 1 diabetes (dated by TCRdb to 2016 to 2018). The protocol used for the library was the immunoSEQ multiplex PCR assay. The entire isolated RNA was reverse transcribed using the High Capacity cDNA Reverse Transcription Kit, and thus expressed TCRB transcripts were sequenced. Not all clones reach the TCRdb copy of this immuneACCESS table, which keeps in-frame sequences only. Checked studies attribute under half of the gap to unresolved V genes and leave the rest unexplained. Here the sample has roughly 450,000 clones; 11% to 15% occur a single time. The ten largest make up roughly 0.04% of the sample. The material sequenced was naive CD4+ T cells from blood. The cell subset or site label here, explained by the study, means: true naive CD4+ T cells. These receptors all come from a young man in good health.

This clone has only a few counts. The chain joins TRBV4-1 to TRBJ2-1; 9 nucleotides line up with TRBD2. Trimming removed 3 bases from V and 7 bases from J; junction bases left unmatched: 4. The germline V gene has CDR1 MGHRA and CDR2 YSYEKL. CDR3 length: 14 amino acids. CDR3 DNA sequence: TGCGCCAGCAGCCAGGCGGGAGGGTTTAATGAGCAGTTCTTC. Translated: CASSQAGGFNEQFF.

The V gene is TRBV7-2, the J gene TRBJ1-2; tentatively, D is TRBD1 (5 bases). This CDR3 has 15 amino acids. Germline CDR1 and CDR2: SGHTA and FQGNSA. Trimming removed 4 bases at V and 7 bases at J, with 19 bases between. For the CDR3, the DNA is TGTGCCAGCAGCTCTCACTCTCGGCGACAGTCTGGCTACACCTTC. Residues: CASSSHSRRQSGYTF.

This clone was detected once. The gene calls are TRBV7-2 and TRBJ2-1, with 8 nucleotides matching TRBD2. From germline, CDR1 is SGHTA and CDR2 FQGNSA. The CDR3 has 16 residues. The trim removed 5 bases at V and 8 bases at J, leaving 14 bases unmatched. The CDR3 loop reads CASSPLAGRVFDEQFF. As DNA, the CDR3 is TGTGCCAGCAGCCCATTAGCGGGAAGGGTTTTCGATGAGCAGTTCTTC.

Written as DNA, the CDR3 is TGTGCCAGCAGCCCCCACAATTCCTACGAGCAGTACGTC. Protein sequence: CASSPHNSYEQYV. V is TRBV7-8 and J is TRBJ2-7; D not resolved. This CDR3 spans 13 amino acids. The V and J ends lost 5 bases and 1 base respectively, with 9 bases between them. The V gene's germline CDR1 is SGHVS and CDR2 FQNEAQ.

Only a few counts were recorded for this clone. The chain couples TRBV4-1 to TRBJ1-2, with D perhaps TRBD1 (6 bases). Germline V gene data show CDR1 as MGHRA and CDR2 as YSYEKL. CDR3 size: 17 residues. Trimming removed 2 bases at V and 4 bases at J, with 20 bases between. This chain's CDR3 is CASSQNLYATGSYGYTF. The CDR3 coding sequence is TGCGCCAGCAGCCAAAACCTTTACGCGACAGGCTCCTATGGCTACACCTTC.

This sequence joins TRBV30 and TRBJ2-5; D unresolved. This CDR3 has 13 residues. Trimming took off 2 bases at V and 1 base at J, with 8 bases between the two ends. Germline V lookup: CDR1 GTSNPN, CDR2 SVGIG (reference sequence). Here the CDR3 DNA reads TGTGCCTGGAGTAACGGGCCCCAAGAGACCCAGTACTTC. Protein product: CAWSNGPQETQYF.

This clone occurred a few times. This chain links TRBV7-9 with TRBJ1-2; D remains ambiguous. The CDR3 has 14 amino acids. Germline V gene sequence: CDR1 SEHNR, CDR2 FQNEAQ (reference sequence). Deletions cut 4 bases from V and 2 bases from J, with 11 bases between. Here the CDR3 DNA reads TGTGCCAGCAGCTACCTCTCTGGGAACTATGGCTACACCTTC. Protein: CASSYLSGNYGYTF.

This clone has more than one count but fewer than ten. The chain joins TRBV15 to TRBJ2-7; D might be TRBD1 or TRBD2, each matching 6 bases. The germline V gene has CDR1 LNHNV and CDR2 YYDKDF (reference sequence). CDR3 length: 13 amino acids. The V gene lost 4 bases and the J gene lost 6 bases, with 13 bases spanning the gap. Here the CDR3 reads CATSKGGGFEQYV. The CDR3 DNA reads TGTGCCACCAGCAAGGGGGGTGGCTTCGAGCAGTACGTC.

This clone was observed many times. The rearrangement uses TRBV29-1 and TRBJ2-3; no reliable D call. The germline V gene encodes CDR1 SQVTM and CDR2 ANQGSEA. The CDR3 has 12 residues. V lost 4 bases to trimming and J lost 2 bases, with 7 bases between them. CDR3 DNA: TGCAGCGTTGGGGGAAACACAGATACGCAGTATTTT. Its translation is CSVGGNTDTQYF.

V usage is TRBV7-3 and J usage is TRBJ2-1; D may be TRBD1 (6 bases). CDR3 length equals 15 residues. Trimming pared 4 bases from V and 7 bases from J, leaving 17 bases between. CDR1 SGHTA and CDR2 FQGTGA come from the germline V gene. The CDR3 nucleotides are TGTGCCAGCAGCTCGGACCGGGACACCCCAAATGAGCAGTTCTTC. It encodes CASSSDRDTPNEQFF.

The chain joins TRBV28 to TRBJ1-1, with 9 positions matching TRBD1. The J segment lost 1 base and the V segment lost 4 bases, leaving 4 bases of the junction unmatched. Germline CDR1 reads MDHEN; CDR2 reads SYDVKM. CDR3 length equals 15 residues. DNA of the CDR3: TGTGCCAGCAGTTCGACAGGGGGGGAGAACACTGAAGCTTTCTTT. The encoded protein is CASSSTGGENTEAFF.

V is TRBV15 and J is TRBJ2-5, with 9 bases lining up with TRBD1. CDR1 and CDR2 from the germline V gene are LNHNV and YYDKDF (reference sequence). The CDR3 covers 14 residues. J was trimmed by 5 bases and V by 4 bases; bases with no gene match: 5. The CDR3 loop reads CATSTRQGVETQYF. Written as DNA, the CDR3 is TGTGCCACCAGCACTAGACAGGGGGTCGAGACCCAGTACTTC.

The genes are TRBV7-2 and TRBJ1-1; 7 bases are shared with TRBD1. Germline loops: CDR1 SGHTA, CDR2 FQGNSA. The CDR3 is 13 residues long. Trimming removed 4 bases from V and 11 bases from J; junction bases left unmatched: 10. In nucleotides, the CDR3 is TGTGCCAGCAGCTCGACAGGGTCGGTGTTTGCTTTCTTT. Its protein product is CASSSTGSVFAFF.

The rearrangement uses TRBV18 and TRBJ2-7; 8 bases fit TRBD2. Germline V gives CDR1 KGHSH, CDR2 LQKENI. The CDR3 has 13 residues. V shed 6 bases, J shed 7 bases, and the junction held 8 bases outside the gene matches. The CDR3 here is CASSSGGFREQYF. The CDR3 DNA follows: TGTGCCAGCTCCAGCGGGGGTTTTCGGGAGCAGTACTTC.

This clone was counted a few times. The chain is built from TRBV7-2 and TRBJ2-4; TRBD1 might be the D (6 bases). Germline CDR1 and CDR2: SGHTA and FQGNSA. The CDR3 has 14 residues. With 5 bases removed from V and 5 bases from J, the gap between germline ends came to 13 bases. DNA for the CDR3: TGTGCCAGCAGCCGACAGGTTGGCGAAAACATTCAGTACTTC. It specifies CASSRQVGENIQYF.

This clone was observed many times. V gene TRBV7-9 combines with J gene TRBJ2-3; 7 bases are a match to TRBD1. The CDR3 is made up of 16 amino acids. The ends lost 3 bases at V and 4 bases at J; junction bases unmatched: 10. Germline loops: CDR1 SEHNR, CDR2 FQNEAQ (reference sequence). CDR3 sequence: CASSFIPGQMPDTQYF. The CDR3 DNA reads TGTGCCAGCAGCTTTATCCCGGGACAGATGCCAGATACGCAGTATTTT.

This clone was observed a handful of times. The V and J genes are TRBV7-2 and TRBJ2-7, with 10 positions matching TRBD1. Trimming cost V 5 bases and J 2 bases; bases outside gene matches: 3. Germline values: CDR1 SGHTA, CDR2 FQGNSA. The CDR3 sequence is 14 residues long. CDR3 region: CASSIGQGAYEQYF. The CDR3 region has the DNA TGTGCCAGCAGCATAGGACAGGGGGCCTACGAGCAGTACTTC. Full variable domain (missing parts from reference TRBV7-2 and TRBJ2-7): GAGVSQSPSNKVTEKGKDVELRCDPISGHTALYWYRQSLGQGLEFLIYFQGNSAPDKSGLPSDRFSAERTGGSVSTLTIQRTQQEDSAVYLCASSIGQGAYEQYFGPGTRLTVT.

The chain employs TRBV5-1 and TRBJ1-2, with TRBD1 as a possible D gene (5 bases). Germline CDR1 SGHRS, CDR2 YFSETQ. The CDR3 sequence is 13 residues long. The ends were cut back, 2 bases at V and 3 bases at J, with 8 bases in the middle. The CDR3 is CASSLQDYYGYTF. The CDR3 DNA is TGCGCCAGCAGCTTACAGGACTACTATGGCTACACCTTC.

The chain employs TRBV30 and TRBJ1-2; D uncertain. V was shortened by 0 bases and J by 4 bases, with 15 bases between the two germline ends. CDR1 GTSNPN and CDR2 SVGIG come from the germline V gene (reference sequence). The CDR3 length is 15 residues. This CDR3 is CAWSVRGTNPYGYTF. The CDR3 region has the DNA TGTGCCTGGAGTGTACGGGGAACGAACCCCTATGGCTACACCTTC.

This clone was counted between two and nine times. V usage is TRBV2 and J usage is TRBJ2-3; D perhaps matches TRBD2 (6 bases). The ends were cut back, 6 bases at V and 0 bases at J, with 22 bases in the middle. CDR1 and CDR2 (germline): SNHLY, FYNNEI. The CDR3 sequence is 18 residues long. The CDR3 nucleotides are TGTGCCAGCAGGGGAGGCGGGCACTTAACTTCTAGCACAGATACGCAGTATTTT. Encoded protein: CASRGGGHLTSSTDTQYF. The whole variable domain, remainder taken from reference TRBV2 and TRBJ2-3, is EPEVTQTPSHQVTQMGQEVILRCVPISNHLYFYWYRQILGQKVEFLVSFYNNEISEKSEIFDDQFSVERPDGSNFTLKIRSTKLEDSAMYFCASRGGGHLTSSTDTQYFGPGTRLTVL.